Below, one TCR beta chain is given with its context. The antigen is undetermined. The CDR3 contains 14 residues. The V gene's germline CDR1 is MRHNA and CDR2 SNTAGT. V was clipped by 5 bases and J by 6 bases; unmatched bases: 6. The PCR contained 60 Vbeta and 13 Jbeta primers. Produced via immunoSEQ multiplex PCR; TCRdb's table is partial and in-frame only. The table records 200,000 to 300,000 clones, roughly 82% of them present only once. This record belongs to a study of cytomegalovirus exposure and HLA in healthy donors. Study-wide points: Accurate prediction of HLA-A and HLA-B alleles (for most subjects) was reportedly achieved from TCR beta sequences. A later analysis showed HLA-associated TCR beta chains outstripping equally common others in clonal expansion. CMV serostatus was the only recorded immune exposure for donors. Reportedly, cytomegalovirus status was diagnosed with high sensitivity and specificity.

This sequence was found in a woman aged 40 to 50 in good health and CMV-seropositive. V gene TRBV6-4 combines with J gene TRBJ2-1; TRBD2 matches 8 bases. Input material: PBMCs. The CDR3 nucleotides read TGTGCCAGCAGTCGGGAGGGCCGGTCCAATGAGCAGTTCTTC. This gives the protein CASSREGRSNEQFF.